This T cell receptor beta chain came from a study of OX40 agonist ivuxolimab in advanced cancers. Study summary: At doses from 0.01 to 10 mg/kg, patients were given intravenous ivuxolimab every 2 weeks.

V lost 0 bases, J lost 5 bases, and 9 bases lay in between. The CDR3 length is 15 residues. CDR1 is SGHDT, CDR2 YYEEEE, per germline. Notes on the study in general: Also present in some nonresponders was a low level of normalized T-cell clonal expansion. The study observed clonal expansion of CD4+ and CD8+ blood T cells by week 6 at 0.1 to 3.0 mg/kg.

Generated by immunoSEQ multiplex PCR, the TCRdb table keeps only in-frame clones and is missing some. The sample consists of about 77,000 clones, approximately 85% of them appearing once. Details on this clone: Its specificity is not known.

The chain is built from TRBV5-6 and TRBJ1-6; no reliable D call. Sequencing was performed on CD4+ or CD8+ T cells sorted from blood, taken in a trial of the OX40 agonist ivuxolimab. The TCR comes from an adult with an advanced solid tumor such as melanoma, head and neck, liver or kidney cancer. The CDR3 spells CASSLVGGNNSPLHF. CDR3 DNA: TGTGCCAGCAGCTTGGTTGGAGGTAATAATTCACCCCTCCACTTT.